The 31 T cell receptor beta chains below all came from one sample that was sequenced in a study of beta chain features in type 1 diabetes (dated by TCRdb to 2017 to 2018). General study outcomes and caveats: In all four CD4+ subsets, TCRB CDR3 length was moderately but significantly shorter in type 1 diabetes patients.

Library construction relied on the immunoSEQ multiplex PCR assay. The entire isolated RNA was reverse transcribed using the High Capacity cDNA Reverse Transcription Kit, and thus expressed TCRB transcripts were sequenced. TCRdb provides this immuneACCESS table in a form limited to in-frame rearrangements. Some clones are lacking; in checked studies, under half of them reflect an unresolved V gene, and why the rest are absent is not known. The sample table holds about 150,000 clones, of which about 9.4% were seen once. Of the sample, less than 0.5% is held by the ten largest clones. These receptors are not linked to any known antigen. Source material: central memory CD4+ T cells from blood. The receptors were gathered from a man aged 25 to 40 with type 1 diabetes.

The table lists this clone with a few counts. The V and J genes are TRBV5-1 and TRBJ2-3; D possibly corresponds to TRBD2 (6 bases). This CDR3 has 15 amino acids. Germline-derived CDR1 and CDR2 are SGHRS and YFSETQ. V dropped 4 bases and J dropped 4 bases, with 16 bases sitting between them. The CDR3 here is CASSPGTQGPDTQYF. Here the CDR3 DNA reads TGCGCCAGCAGCCCCGGGACTCAAGGACCAGATACGCAGTATTTT.

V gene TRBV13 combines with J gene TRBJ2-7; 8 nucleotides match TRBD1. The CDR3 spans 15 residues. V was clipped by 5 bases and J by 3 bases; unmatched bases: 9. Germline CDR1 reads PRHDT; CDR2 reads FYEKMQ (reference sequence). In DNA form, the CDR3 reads TGTGCCAGCAGCCCAAGGACAGGGTCGGGCTACGAGCAGTACTTC. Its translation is CASSPRTGSGYEQYF. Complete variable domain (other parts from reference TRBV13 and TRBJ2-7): AAGVIQSPRHLIKEKRETATLKCYPIPRHDTVYWYQQGPGQDPQFLISFYEKMQSDKGSIPDRFSAQQFSDYHSELNMSSLELGDSALYFCASSPRTGSGYEQYFGPGTRLTVT.

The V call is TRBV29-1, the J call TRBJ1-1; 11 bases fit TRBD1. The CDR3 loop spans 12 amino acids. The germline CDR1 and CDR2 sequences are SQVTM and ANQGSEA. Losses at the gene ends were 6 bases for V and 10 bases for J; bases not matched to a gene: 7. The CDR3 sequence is CSVDTGTGGAFF. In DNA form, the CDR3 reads TGCAGCGTGGATACCGGGACAGGGGGAGCTTTCTTT.

CDR3 bases: TGTGCCAGCAGACCGGGACAGGGGGCATTAGCTAACTATGGCTACACCTTC. Protein sequence: CASRPGQGALANYGYTF. The chain employs TRBV27 and TRBJ1-2; the match to TRBD1 covers 12 bases. With V trimmed by 6 bases and J by 0 bases, 8 bases remained unmatched. Germline lookup yields CDR1 MNHEY and CDR2 SMNVEV (reference sequence). The CDR3 sequence is 17 residues long.

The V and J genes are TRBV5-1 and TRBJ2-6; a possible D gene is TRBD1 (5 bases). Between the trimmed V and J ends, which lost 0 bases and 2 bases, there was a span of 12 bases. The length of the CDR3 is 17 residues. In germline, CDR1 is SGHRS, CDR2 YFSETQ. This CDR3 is CASSLGQGWTGANVLTF. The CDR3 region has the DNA TGCGCCAGCAGCTTGGGTCAGGGATGGACTGGGGCCAACGTCCTGACTTTC.

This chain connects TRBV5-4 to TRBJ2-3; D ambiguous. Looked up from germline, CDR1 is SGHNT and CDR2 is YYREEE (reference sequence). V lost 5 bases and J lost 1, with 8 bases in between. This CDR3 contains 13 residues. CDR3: CASSFQGTDTQYF. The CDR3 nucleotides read TGTGCCAGCAGTTTTCAGGGCACAGATACGCAGTATTTT.

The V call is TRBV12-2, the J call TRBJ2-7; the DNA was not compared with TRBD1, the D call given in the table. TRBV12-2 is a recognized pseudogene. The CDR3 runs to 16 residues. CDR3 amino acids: CASRLGRDRGMNEQYF. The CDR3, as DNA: TGTGCAAGTCGCTTAGGGCGGGACAGGGGTATGAACGAGCAGTACTTC.

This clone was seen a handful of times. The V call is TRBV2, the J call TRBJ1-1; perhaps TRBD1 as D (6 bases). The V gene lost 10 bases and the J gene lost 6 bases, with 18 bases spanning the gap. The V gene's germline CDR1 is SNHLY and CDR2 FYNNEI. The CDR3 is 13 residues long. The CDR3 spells CATRGGTKAEAFF. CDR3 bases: TGTGCCACAAGGGGAGGGACAAAAGCTGAAGCTTTCTTT.

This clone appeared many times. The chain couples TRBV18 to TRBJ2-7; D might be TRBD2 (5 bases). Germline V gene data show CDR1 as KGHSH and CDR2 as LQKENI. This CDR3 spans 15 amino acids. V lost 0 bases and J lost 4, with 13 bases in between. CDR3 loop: CASSPPGNSGYEQYF. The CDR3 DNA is TGTGCCAGCTCACCACCGGGCAACAGCGGATACGAGCAGTACTTC.

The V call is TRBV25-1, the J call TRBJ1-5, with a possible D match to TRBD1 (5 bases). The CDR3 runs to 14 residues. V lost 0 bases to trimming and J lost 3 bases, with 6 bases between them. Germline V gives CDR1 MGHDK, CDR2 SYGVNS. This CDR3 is CASSEYRVNQPQHF. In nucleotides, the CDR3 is TGTGCCAGCAGTGAATACAGGGTCAATCAGCCCCAGCATTTT.

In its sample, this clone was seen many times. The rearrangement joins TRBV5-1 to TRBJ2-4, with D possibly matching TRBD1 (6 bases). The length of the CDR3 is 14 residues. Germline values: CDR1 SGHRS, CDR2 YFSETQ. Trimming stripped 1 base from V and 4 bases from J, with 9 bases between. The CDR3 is CASSLSQGKNIQYF. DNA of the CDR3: TGCGCCAGCAGCTTGTCGCAGGGGAAAAACATTCAGTACTTC. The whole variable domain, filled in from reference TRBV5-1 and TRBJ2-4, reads KAGVTQTPRYLIKTRGQQVTLSCSPISGHRSVSWYQQTPGQGLQFLFEYFSETQRNKGNFPGRFSGRQFSNSRSEMNVSTLELGDSALYLCASSLSQGKNIQYFGAGTRLSVL.

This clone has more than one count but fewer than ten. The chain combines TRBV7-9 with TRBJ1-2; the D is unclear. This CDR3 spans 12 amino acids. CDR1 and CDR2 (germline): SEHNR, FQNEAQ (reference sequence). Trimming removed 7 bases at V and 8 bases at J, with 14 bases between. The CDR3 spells CASNPLEGGYTF. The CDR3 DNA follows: TGTGCCAGCAACCCTCTGGAGGGCGGCTACACCTTC. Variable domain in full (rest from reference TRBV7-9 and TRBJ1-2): DTGVSQNPRHKITKRGQNVTFRCDPISEHNRLYWYRQTLGQGPEFLTYFQNEAQLEKSRLLSDRFSAERPKGSFSTLEIQRTEQGDSAMYLCASNPLEGGYTFGSGTRLTVV.

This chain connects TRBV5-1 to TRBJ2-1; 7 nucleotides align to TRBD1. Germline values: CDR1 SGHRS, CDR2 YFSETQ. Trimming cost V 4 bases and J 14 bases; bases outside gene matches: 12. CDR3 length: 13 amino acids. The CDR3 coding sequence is TGCGCCAGCAGCGTCGAACAGGGGACCAATAAGTTCTTC. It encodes CASSVEQGTNKFF.

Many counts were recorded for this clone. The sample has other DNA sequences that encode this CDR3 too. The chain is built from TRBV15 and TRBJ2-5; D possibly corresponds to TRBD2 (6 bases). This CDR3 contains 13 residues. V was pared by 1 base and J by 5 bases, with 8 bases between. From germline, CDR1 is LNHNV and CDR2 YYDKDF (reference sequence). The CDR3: CATSRGGGETQYF. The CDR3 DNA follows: TGTGCCACCAGCAGAGGTGGAGGGGAGACCCAGTACTTC.

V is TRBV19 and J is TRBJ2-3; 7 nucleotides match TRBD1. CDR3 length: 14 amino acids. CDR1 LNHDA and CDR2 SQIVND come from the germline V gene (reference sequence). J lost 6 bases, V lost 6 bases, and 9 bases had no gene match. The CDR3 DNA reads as TGTGCCAGTAGCCGACAGGGTCAAGCGGATACGCAGTATTTT. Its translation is CASSRQGQADTQYF.

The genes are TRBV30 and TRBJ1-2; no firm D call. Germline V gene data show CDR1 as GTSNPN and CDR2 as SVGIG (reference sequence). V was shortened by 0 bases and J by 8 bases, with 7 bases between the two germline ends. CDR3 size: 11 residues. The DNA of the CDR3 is TGTGCCTGGAGTGTTGGAGGCGGCTACACCTTC. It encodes CAWSVGGGYTF.

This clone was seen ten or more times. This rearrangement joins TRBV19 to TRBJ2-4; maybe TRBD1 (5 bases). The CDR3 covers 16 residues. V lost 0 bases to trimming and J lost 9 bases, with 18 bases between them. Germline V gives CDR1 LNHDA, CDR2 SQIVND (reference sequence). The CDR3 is CASSIEFGQDRAIQYF. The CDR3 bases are TGTGCCAGTAGTATAGAATTCGGACAAGACCGGGCCATTCAGTACTTC. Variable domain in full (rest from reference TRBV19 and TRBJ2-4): DGGITQSPKYLFRKEGQNVTLSCEQNLNHDAMYWYRQDPGQGLRLIYYSQIVNDFQKGDIAEGYSVSREKKESFPLTVTSAQKNPTAFYLCASSIEFGQDRAIQYFGAGTRLSVL.

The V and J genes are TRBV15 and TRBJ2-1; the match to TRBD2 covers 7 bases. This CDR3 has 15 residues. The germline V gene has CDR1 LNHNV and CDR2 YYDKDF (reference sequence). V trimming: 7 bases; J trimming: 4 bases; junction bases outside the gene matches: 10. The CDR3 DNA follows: TGTGCCACCACCCCTAGACGGGACTATTACAATGAGCAGTTCTTC. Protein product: CATTPRRDYYNEQFF.

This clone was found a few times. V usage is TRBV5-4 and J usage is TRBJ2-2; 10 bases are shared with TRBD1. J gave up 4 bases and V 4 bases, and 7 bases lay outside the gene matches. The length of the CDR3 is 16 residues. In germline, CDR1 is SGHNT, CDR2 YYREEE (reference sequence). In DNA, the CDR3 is TGTGCCAGCAGCGCACGACAGGGGGCGGGCACCGGGGAGCTGTTTTTT. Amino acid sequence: CASSARQGAGTGELFF. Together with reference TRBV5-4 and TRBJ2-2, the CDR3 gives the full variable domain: ETGVTQSPTHLIKTRGQQVTLRCSSQSGHNTVSWYQQALGQGPQFIFQYYREEENGRGNFPPRFSGLQFPNYSSELNVNALELDDSALYLCASSARQGAGTGELFFGEGSRLTVL.

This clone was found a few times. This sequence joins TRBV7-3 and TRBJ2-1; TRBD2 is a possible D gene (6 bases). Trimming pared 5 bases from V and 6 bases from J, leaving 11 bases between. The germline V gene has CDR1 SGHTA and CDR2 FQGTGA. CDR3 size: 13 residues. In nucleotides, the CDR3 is TGTGCCAGCAGCCCGGGACTGCTCAATGAGCAGTTCTTC. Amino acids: CASSPGLLNEQFF.

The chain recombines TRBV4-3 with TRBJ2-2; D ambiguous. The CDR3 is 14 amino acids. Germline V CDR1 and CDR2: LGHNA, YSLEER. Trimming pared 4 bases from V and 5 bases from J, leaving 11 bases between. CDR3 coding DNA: TGCGCCAGCAGCCTTCGAGGTGGGACCGGGGAGCTGTTTTTT. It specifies CASSLRGGTGELFF.

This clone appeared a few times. The CDR3 DNA reads as TGTGCCAGCAGCGGACAGCGGTCCTACGAGCAGTACTTC. This encodes CASSGQRSYEQYF. This chain uses TRBV6-6 with TRBJ2-7; weak D call: TRBD1 (6 bases). CDR1 MNHNY and CDR2 SVGAGI come from the germline V gene (reference sequence). V was pared by 6 bases and J by 1 base, with 10 bases between. There are 13 residues in the CDR3.

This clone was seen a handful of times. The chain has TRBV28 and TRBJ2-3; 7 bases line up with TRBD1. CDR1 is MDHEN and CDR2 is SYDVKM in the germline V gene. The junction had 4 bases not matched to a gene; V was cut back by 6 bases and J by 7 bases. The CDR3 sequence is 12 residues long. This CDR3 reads CASRETGNTQYF. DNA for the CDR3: TGTGCCAGCAGGGAGACAGGGAATACGCAGTATTTT.

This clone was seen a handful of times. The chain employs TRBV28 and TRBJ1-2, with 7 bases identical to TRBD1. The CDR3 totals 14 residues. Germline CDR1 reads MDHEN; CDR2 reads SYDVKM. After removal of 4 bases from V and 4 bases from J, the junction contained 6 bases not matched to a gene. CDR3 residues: CASSSGQRSYGYTF. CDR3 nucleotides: TGTGCCAGCAGTTCGGGACAGAGGTCCTATGGCTACACCTTC.

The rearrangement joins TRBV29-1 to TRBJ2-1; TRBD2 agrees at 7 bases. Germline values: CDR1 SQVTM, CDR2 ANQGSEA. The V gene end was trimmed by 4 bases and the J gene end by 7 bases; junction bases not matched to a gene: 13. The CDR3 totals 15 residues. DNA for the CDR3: TGCAGCGTTGCCGACTGGCTAAGCGGGAAAAATGAGCAGTTCTTC. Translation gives CSVADWLSGKNEQFF.

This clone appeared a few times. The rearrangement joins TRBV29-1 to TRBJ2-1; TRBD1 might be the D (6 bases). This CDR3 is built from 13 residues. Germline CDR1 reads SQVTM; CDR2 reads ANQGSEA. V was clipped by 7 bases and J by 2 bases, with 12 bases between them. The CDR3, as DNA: TGCAGCGCTGTCAGGGGTACCTACAATGAGCAGTTCTTC. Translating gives CSAVRGTYNEQFF.

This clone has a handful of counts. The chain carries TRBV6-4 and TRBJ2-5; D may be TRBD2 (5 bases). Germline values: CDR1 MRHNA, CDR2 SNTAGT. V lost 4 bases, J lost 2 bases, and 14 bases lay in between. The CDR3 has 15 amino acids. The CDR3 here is CASSVNGLGQETQYF. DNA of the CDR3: TGTGCCAGCAGTGTCAATGGACTCGGACAAGAGACCCAGTACTTC.

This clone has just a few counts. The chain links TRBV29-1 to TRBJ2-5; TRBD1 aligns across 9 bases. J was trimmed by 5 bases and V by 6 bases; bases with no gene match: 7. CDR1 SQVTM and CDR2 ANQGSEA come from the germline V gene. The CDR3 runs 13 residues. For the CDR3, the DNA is TGCAGCGTGGGACAGGGAGGTGAGGAGACCCAGTACTTC. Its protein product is CSVGQGGEETQYF.

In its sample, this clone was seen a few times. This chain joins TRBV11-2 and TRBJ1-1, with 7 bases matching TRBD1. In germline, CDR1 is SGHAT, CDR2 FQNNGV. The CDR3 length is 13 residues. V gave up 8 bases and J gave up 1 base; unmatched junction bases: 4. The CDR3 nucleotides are TGTGCCAGCTCCCCAGGGGGGAACACTGAAGCTTTCTTT. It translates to CASSPGGNTEAFF. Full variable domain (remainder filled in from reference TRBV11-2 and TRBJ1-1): EAGVAQSPRYKIIEKRQSVAFWCNPISGHATLYWYQQILGQGPKLLIQFQNNGVVDDSQLPKDRFSAERLKGVDSTLKIQPAKLEDSAVYLCASSPGGNTEAFFGQGTRLTVV.

DNA of the CDR3: TGTGCCAGCAGCCTACAGGGCGGGGGGTCTGGAAACACCATATATTTT. Amino acid sequence: CASSLQGGGSGNTIYF. The chain links TRBV9 to TRBJ1-3, with a possible D match to TRBD1 (6 bases). CDR1 is SGDLS and CDR2 is YYNGEE in the germline V gene. The CDR3 sequence is 16 residues long. Trimming left V 4 bases short and J 1 base short, with 15 bases between.

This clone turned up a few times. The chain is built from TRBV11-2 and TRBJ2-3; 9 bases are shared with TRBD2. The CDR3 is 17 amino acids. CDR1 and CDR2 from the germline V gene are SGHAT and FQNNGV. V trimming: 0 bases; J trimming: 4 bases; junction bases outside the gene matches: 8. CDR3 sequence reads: CASSLDLPGGGADTQYF. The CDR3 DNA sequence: TGTGCCAGCAGCTTAGACCTTCCGGGCGGGGGGGCAGATACGCAGTATTTT.